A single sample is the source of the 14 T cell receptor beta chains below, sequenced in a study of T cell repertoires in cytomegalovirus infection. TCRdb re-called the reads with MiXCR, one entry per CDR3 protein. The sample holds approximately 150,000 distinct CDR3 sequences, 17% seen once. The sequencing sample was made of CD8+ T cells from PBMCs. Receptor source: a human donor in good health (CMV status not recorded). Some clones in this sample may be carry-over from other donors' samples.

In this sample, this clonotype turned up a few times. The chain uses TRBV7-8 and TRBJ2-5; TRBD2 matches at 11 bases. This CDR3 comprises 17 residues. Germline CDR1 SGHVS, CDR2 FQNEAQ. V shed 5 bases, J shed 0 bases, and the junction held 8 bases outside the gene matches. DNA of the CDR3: TGTGCCAGCAGCCAACGTCCGGGACTAGCGGACCAAGAGACCCAGTACTTC. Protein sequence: CASSQRPGLADQETQYF. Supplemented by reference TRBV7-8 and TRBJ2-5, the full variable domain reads GAGVSQSPRYKVAKRGQDVALRCDPISGHVSLFWYQQALGQGPEFLTYFQNEAQLDKSGLPSDRFFAERPEGSVSTLKIQRTQQEDSAVYLCASSQRPGLADQETQYFGPGTRLLVL.

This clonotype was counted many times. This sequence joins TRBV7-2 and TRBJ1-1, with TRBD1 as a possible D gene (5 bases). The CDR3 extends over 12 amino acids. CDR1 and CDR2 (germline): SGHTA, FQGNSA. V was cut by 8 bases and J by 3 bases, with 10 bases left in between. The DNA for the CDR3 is TGTGCCAGCCGGGTGGGGGACACTGAAGCTTTCTTT. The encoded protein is CASRVGDTEAFF. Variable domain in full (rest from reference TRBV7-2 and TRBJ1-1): GAGVSQSPSNKVTEKGKDVELRCDPISGHTALYWYRQSLGQGLEFLIYFQGNSAPDKSGLPSDRFSAERTGGSVSTLTIQRTQQEDSAVYLCASRVGDTEAFFGQGTRLTVV.

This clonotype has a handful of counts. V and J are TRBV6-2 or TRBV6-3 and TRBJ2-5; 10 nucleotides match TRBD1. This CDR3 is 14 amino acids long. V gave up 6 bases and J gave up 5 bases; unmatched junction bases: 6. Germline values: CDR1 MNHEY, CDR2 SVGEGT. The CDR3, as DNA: TGTGCCAGCAGAAGACAGGGGGCGCGTGAGACCCAGTACTTC. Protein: CASRRQGARETQYF.

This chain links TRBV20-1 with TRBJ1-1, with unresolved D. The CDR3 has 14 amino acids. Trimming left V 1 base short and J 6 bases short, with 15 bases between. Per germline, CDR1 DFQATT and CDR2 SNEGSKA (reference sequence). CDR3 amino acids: CSARGAEGNAEAFF. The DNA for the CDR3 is TGCAGTGCTAGAGGGGCCGAGGGAAACGCTGAAGCTTTCTTT.

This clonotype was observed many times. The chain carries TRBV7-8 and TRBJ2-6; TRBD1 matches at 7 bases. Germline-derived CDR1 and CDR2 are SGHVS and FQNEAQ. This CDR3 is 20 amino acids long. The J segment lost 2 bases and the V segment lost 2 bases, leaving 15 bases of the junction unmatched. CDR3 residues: CASSLYRVITGVTGANVLTF. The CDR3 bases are TGTGCCAGCAGCTTATACCGGGTTATAACAGGGGTTACTGGGGCCAACGTCCTGACTTTC.

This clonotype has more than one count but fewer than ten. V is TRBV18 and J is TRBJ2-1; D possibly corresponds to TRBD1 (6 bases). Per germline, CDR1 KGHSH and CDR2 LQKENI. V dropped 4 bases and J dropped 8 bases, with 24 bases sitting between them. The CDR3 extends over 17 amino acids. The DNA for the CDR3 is TGTGCCAGCTCACTTTACAACAGGGAACTCTTACTCGATGAGCAGTTCTTC. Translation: CASSLYNRELLLDEQFF.

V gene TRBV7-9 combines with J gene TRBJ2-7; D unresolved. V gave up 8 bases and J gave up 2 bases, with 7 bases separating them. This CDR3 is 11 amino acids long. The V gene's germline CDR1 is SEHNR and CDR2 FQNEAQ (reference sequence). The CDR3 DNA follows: TGTGCCAGCGTCCGACCCTACGAGCAGTACTTC. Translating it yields CASVRPYEQYF.

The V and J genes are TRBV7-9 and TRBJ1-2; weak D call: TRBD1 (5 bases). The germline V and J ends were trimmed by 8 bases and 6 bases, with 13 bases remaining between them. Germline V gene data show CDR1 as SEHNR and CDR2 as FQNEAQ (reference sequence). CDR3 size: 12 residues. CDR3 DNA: TGTGCCAGCCAGGGTATTTGGAATGGCTACACCTTC. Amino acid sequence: CASQGIWNGYTF. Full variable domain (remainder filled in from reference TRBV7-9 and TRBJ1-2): DTGVSQNPRHKITKRGQNVTFRCDPISEHNRLYWYRQTLGQGPEFLTYFQNEAQLEKSRLLSDRFSAERPKGSFSTLEIQRTEQGDSAMYLCASQGIWNGYTFGSGTRLTVV.

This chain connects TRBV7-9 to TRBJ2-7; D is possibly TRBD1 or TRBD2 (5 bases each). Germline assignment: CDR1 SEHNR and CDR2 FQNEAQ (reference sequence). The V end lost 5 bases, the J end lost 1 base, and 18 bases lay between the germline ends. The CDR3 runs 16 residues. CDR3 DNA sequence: TGTGCCAGCAGCGTATCCACCCGGGACCCTTCCTACGAGCAGTACTTC. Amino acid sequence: CASSVSTRDPSYEQYF.

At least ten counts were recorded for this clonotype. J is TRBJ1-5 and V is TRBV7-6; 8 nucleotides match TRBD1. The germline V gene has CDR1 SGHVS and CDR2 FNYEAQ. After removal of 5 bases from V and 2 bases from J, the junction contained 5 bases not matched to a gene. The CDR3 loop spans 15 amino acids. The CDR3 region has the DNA TGTGCCAGCAGCAGCAGGGGGCTCGGCAATCAGCCCCAGCATTTT. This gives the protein CASSSRGLGNQPQHF.

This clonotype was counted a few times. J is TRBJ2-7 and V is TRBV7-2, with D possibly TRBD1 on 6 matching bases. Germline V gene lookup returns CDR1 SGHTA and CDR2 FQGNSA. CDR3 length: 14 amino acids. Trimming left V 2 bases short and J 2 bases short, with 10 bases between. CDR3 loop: CASSLMGAPYEQYF. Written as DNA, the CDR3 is TGTGCCAGCAGCTTAATGGGGGCCCCCTACGAGCAGTACTTC. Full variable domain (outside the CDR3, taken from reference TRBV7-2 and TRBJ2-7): GAGVSQSPSNKVTEKGKDVELRCDPISGHTALYWYRQSLGQGLEFLIYFQGNSAPDKSGLPSDRFSAERTGGSVSTLTIQRTQQEDSAVYLCASSLMGAPYEQYFGPGTRLTVT.

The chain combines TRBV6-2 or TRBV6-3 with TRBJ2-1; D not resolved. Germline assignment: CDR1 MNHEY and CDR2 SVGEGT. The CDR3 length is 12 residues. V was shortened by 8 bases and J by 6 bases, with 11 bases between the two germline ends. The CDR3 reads CASAPTPNEQFF. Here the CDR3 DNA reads TGTGCCAGCGCCCCCACGCCCAATGAGCAGTTCTTC.

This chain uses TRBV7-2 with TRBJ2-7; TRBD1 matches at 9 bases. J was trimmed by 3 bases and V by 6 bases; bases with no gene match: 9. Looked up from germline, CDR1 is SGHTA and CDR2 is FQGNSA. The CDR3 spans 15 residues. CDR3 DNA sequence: TGTGCCAGCAGGGGTTCAGGGACAGGGCTCTACGAGCAGTACTTC. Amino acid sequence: CASRGSGTGLYEQYF.

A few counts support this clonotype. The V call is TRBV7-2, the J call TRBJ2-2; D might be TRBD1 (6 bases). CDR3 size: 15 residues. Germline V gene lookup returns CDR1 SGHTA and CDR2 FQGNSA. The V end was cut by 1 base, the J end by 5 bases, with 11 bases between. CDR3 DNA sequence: TGTGCCAGCAGCTTAGACAGGGAAGGGACCGGGGAGCTGTTTTTT. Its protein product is CASSLDREGTGELFF.